This TCR beta chain was identified during a study of blood T cell repertoires in COVID-19. The CDR3 totals 15 residues. Germline V gene lookup returns CDR1 MNHEY and CDR2 SVGAGI. The V end lost 0 bases, the J end lost 0 bases, and 8 bases lay between the germline ends. Clones were read by immunoSEQ multiplex PCR, and TCRdb kept only the in-frame ones, dropping some. This sample has some 200,000 clones, with around 85% found just once. The receptor's source is a woman of 80 years or more with acute or convalescent COVID-19. What was sequenced was peripheral blood. The rearrangement joins TRBV6-5 to TRBJ1-1; D gene ambiguous. The DNA for the CDR3 is TGTGCCAGCAGTTACTCGCCAGGAATGAACACTGAAGCTTTCTTT. Its protein product is CASSYSPGMNTEAFF.